Listed here are 29 T cell receptor beta chains from one sample, sequenced in a study of human T cells and chemical hapten exposure. TCRdb itself ran the RACE reads through MiXCR, one entry per CDR3 protein. The table shows approximately 77,000 distinct CDR3 sequences, with 14% occurring only once. Time point here: pre-sensitization, week 0. Documented treatment: therapeutic diphenylcyclopropenone sensitization with weekly scalp DPC. Sequences were derived from whole blood, sampled in connection with sensitization to the hapten diphenylcyclopropenone (DPC). The receptors were sampled from a woman aged 45-59 years with alopecia areata. Some clones in this sample may be carry-over from other donors' samples.

This clonotype was seen only a few times. V and J are TRBV4-1 and TRBJ1-1, with D unclear. Trimming removed 3 bases from V and 0 bases from J, with 8 bases in between. This CDR3 is built from 14 residues. Looked up from germline, CDR1 is MGHRA and CDR2 is YSYEKL. The CDR3 bases are TGCGCCAGCAGCCAGATGATGTTGAACACTGAAGCTTTCTTT. As protein: CASSQMMLNTEAFF.

The V call is TRBV29-1, the J call TRBJ1-5, with D maybe TRBD1 (6 bases). Trimming stripped 4 bases from V and 5 bases from J, with 9 bases between. From germline, CDR1 is SQVTM and CDR2 ANQGSEA. The CDR3 runs to 12 residues. The CDR3 DNA reads TGCAGCGTTGTTTCAGGGGATCAGCCCCAGCATTTT. It translates to CSVVSGDQPQHF.

The chain uses TRBV9 and TRBJ1-3; D remains ambiguous. Germline CDR1 SGDLS, CDR2 YYNGEE. V dropped 2 bases and J dropped 3 bases, with 0 bases sitting between them. This CDR3 is built from 11 residues. CDR3 in DNA: TGTGCCAGCAGCGTTGGAAACACCATATATTTT. Amino acid sequence: CASSVGNTIYF.

This chain links TRBV6-2 or TRBV6-3 with TRBJ1-1; the D gene is possibly TRBD1 (5 bases). This CDR3 region has 13 residues. CDR1 is MNHEY, CDR2 SVGEGT, per germline. V was shortened by 7 bases and J by 1 base, with 10 bases between the two germline ends. The CDR3 here is CASKTGGNTEAFF. CDR3 coding DNA: TGTGCCAGCAAAACCGGGGGGAACACTGAAGCTTTCTTT.

This clonotype was found a few times. This chain joins TRBV7-2 and TRBJ2-5; a weak D match, TRBD2 (5 bases). The V and J ends lost 10 bases and 4 bases respectively, with 16 bases between them. CDR3 length: 13 amino acids. From germline, CDR1 is SGHTA and CDR2 FQGNSA. The DNA of the CDR3 is TGTGCCACCGAAACTCTAGCCGGAGAGACCCAGTACTTC. Its translation is CATETLAGETQYF.

This clonotype has just a few counts. J is TRBJ2-3 and V is TRBV24-1; 10 bases are a match to TRBD1. In germline, CDR1 is KGHDR, CDR2 SFDVKD. Trimming took 2 bases from V and 5 from J; bases not matched to a gene: 12. The CDR3 covers 18 residues. The CDR3 sequence: CATSDWAGQGIIGDTQYF. For the CDR3, the DNA is TGTGCCACCAGTGATTGGGCGGGACAGGGGATAATCGGAGATACGCAGTATTTT.

The gene calls are TRBV9 and TRBJ2-5; D is undetermined. Germline CDR1 is SGDLS and CDR2 is YYNGEE. The CDR3 spans 15 residues. V lost 0 bases to trimming and J lost 2 bases, with 11 bases between them. For the CDR3, the DNA is TGTGCCAGCAGCGTAGGGATTCTTCCACAAGAGACCCAGTACTTC. Translated: CASSVGILPQETQYF.

The gene calls are TRBV29-1 and TRBJ2-5, with D possibly TRBD2 on 6 matching bases. Germline CDR1 and CDR2: SQVTM and ANQGSEA. V shed 5 bases and J shed 9 bases, with 22 bases lying between them. The CDR3 spans 14 residues. The CDR3 here is CSVLDSGAKSAQYF. CDR3 nucleotide sequence: TGCAGCGTTCTGGATAGCGGAGCCAAATCGGCCCAGTACTTC.

This chain links TRBV2 with TRBJ2-1; 9 positions agree with TRBD2. The V gene end was trimmed by 6 bases and the J gene end by 2 bases; junction bases not matched to a gene: 5. Germline V lookup: CDR1 SNHLY, CDR2 FYNNEI. This CDR3 is built from 15 residues. CDR3 coding DNA: TGTGCCAGCAGCCAACTAGCGGGTACCTACAATGAGCAGTTCTTC. Translated, it gives CASSQLAGTYNEQFF.

The chain couples TRBV20-1 to TRBJ1-4; weak D call: TRBD1 (5 bases). V lost 6 bases and J lost 3, with 14 bases in between. The CDR3 covers 14 residues. Germline lookup yields CDR1 DFQATT and CDR2 SNEGSKA (reference sequence). The CDR3 sequence: CSAPGRQPNEKLFF. CDR3 coding DNA: TGCAGTGCCCCAGGGAGACAGCCTAATGAAAAACTGTTTTTT.

The table lists this clonotype with a few counts. V usage is TRBV5-5 and J usage is TRBJ1-1; D not resolved. The germline V and J ends were trimmed by 0 bases and 6 bases, with 15 bases remaining between them. CDR3 length equals 15 residues. In germline, CDR1 is SGHKS, CDR2 YYEKEE (reference sequence). The CDR3 is CASSLAASHPSEAFF. The CDR3 nucleotides are TGTGCCAGCAGCTTGGCTGCCTCCCACCCCTCTGAAGCTTTCTTT.

This clonotype is medium-sized by share. V and J are TRBV29-1 and TRBJ2-3; either TRBD1 or TRBD2 may fit D (5 bases each). The CDR3 covers 16 residues. Per germline, CDR1 SQVTM and CDR2 ANQGSEA. V lost 6 bases, J lost 0 bases, and 19 bases lay in between. The CDR3 sequence: CSVDRDGVTSTDTQYF. CDR3 bases: TGCAGCGTCGACCGGGACGGCGTAACGAGCACAGATACGCAGTATTTT.

This clonotype was recorded many times. CDR3 in amino acids: CASSLGLGTGSSEQYF. CDR3 in DNA: TGTGCCAGCAGCTTAGGCCTTGGGACAGGGTCTTCCGAGCAGTACTTC. V is TRBV7-9 and J is TRBJ2-7; 9 positions match TRBD1. The V and J ends lost 1 base and 6 bases, in that order; junction bases with no gene match: 10. The CDR3 length is 16 residues. CDR1 and CDR2 from the germline V gene are SEHNR and FQNEAQ (reference sequence).

This chain joins TRBV6-5 and TRBJ1-5; D might be TRBD1 (6 bases). Germline CDR1 is MNHEY and CDR2 is SVGAGI. Trimming took off 6 bases at V and 0 bases at J, with 9 bases between the two ends. The CDR3 is 14 residues long. The CDR3: CASRQQGSNQPQHF. The CDR3 region has the DNA TGTGCCAGCAGACAACAGGGTAGCAATCAGCCCCAGCATTTT.

This clonotype appeared a few times. The chain has TRBV6-5 and TRBJ2-7, with D possibly called TRBD1 or TRBD2 (6 bases each). The germline V gene encodes CDR1 MNHEY and CDR2 SVGAGI. The CDR3 is 12 amino acids. V dropped 8 bases and J dropped 5 bases, with 13 bases sitting between them. DNA for the CDR3: TGTGCCAGCTGGGGGGCAGTTAACGAGCAGTACTTC. This gives the protein CASWGAVNEQYF.

This clonotype was picked up a small number of times. In DNA, the CDR3 is TGTGCCAGCAGCGCTACAGGGGGGTCCTCTGGAAACACCATATATTTT. Protein product: CASSATGGSSGNTIYF. The rearrangement joins TRBV12-3 or TRBV12-4 to TRBJ1-3; 8 bases fit TRBD1. J gave up 0 bases and V 6 bases, and 7 bases lay outside the gene matches. The CDR3 is 16 residues long.

The CDR3 DNA reads as TGTGCCAGCTCACCTTTAGCGGGAGCTGAGCAGTTCTTC. It specifies CASSPLAGAEQFF. The chain is built from TRBV18 and TRBJ2-1, with TRBD2 matching 9 bases. Germline V gene sequence: CDR1 KGHSH, CDR2 LQKENI. The trim removed 3 bases at V and 9 bases at J, leaving 3 bases unmatched. The CDR3 is 13 amino acids.

CDR3 sequence (DNA): TGTGCCAGCAGTGTTGAGGAGACTCCTACAGATACGCAGTATTTT. The encoded protein is CASSVEETPTDTQYF. J is TRBJ2-3 and V is TRBV2, with unresolved D. Germline CDR1 SNHLY, CDR2 FYNNEI. V shed 4 bases and J shed 3 bases, with 14 bases lying between them. The CDR3 length is 15 residues.

The gene calls are TRBV7-9 and TRBJ2-4; a possible D gene is TRBD2 (6 bases). This CDR3 is 13 amino acids long. Germline-derived CDR1 and CDR2 are SEHNR and FQNEAQ (reference sequence). The germline V and J ends were trimmed by 0 bases and 9 bases, with 9 bases remaining between them. The CDR3 protein is CASSLARGFIQYF. The CDR3 DNA is TGTGCCAGCAGCTTAGCGCGGGGATTCATTCAGTACTTC.

This clonotype has a handful of counts. The chain couples TRBV5-6 to TRBJ2-1, with 8 bases lining up with TRBD2. The length of the CDR3 is 12 residues. Germline V CDR1 and CDR2: SGHDT, YYEEEE. V gave up 3 bases and J gave up 10 bases; unmatched junction bases: 3. CDR3 loop: CASSYVAGEQFF. DNA for the CDR3: TGTGCCAGCAGCTACGTAGCGGGGGAGCAGTTCTTC.

The chain has TRBV6-5 and TRBJ2-3; TRBD2 matches 8 bases. From germline, CDR1 is MNHEY and CDR2 SVGAGI. After removal of 6 bases from V and 0 bases from J, the junction contained 2 bases not matched to a gene. The CDR3 consists of 14 residues. The CDR3 DNA follows: TGTGCCAGCAGGACTAGCGACAGCACAGATACGCAGTATTTT. It yields the protein CASRTSDSTDTQYF.

The CDR3 reads CASSVSGRAGDEQFF. The CDR3 DNA follows: TGTGCCAGCAGCGTGAGCGGGAGGGCCGGCGATGAGCAGTTCTTC. The chain uses TRBV9 and TRBJ2-1, with 10 nucleotides matching TRBD2. CDR3 length: 15 amino acids. From germline, CDR1 is SGDLS and CDR2 YYNGEE. Unmatched junction bases numbered 7, after V lost 2 bases and J lost 8 bases.

This clonotype was found a few times. The gene calls are TRBV20-1 and TRBJ1-4; no firm D call. Between the trimmed V and J ends, which lost 3 bases and 5 bases, there was a span of 13 bases. The CDR3 is 14 amino acids. Looked up from germline, CDR1 is DFQATT and CDR2 is SNEGSKA (reference sequence). CDR3: CSARATAKNEKLFF. The CDR3 DNA follows: TGCAGTGCTAGGGCGACGGCTAAGAATGAAAAACTGTTTTTT.

The J gene is TRBJ2-1, the V gene TRBV2, with 9 bases that match TRBD2. The junction had 6 bases not matched to a gene; V was cut back by 7 bases and J by 8 bases. Germline V gene lookup returns CDR1 SNHLY and CDR2 FYNNEI. This CDR3 comprises 13 residues. CDR3 nucleotide sequence: TGTGCCAGCAATGGCGGGAGGGTCGATGAGCAGTTCTTC. Translation gives CASNGGRVDEQFF.

J is TRBJ2-7 and V is TRBV28; 9 nucleotides align to TRBD1. Germline loops: CDR1 MDHEN, CDR2 SYDVKM. J gave up 7 bases and V 4 bases, and 8 bases lay outside the gene matches. The CDR3 is made up of 14 amino acids. The CDR3 loop reads CASSSPGQGGEQYF. As DNA, the CDR3 is TGTGCCAGCAGTTCCCCGGGACAGGGAGGAGAGCAGTACTTC. Full variable domain (rest looked up from reference TRBV28 and TRBJ2-7): DVKVTQSSRYLVKRTGEKVFLECVQDMDHENMFWYRQDPGLGLRLIYFSYDVKMKEKGDIPEGYSVSREKKERFSLILESASTNQTSMYLCASSSPGQGGEQYFGPGTRLTVT.

The chain carries TRBV11-3 and TRBJ2-1, with 12 bases fitting TRBD2. Germline values: CDR1 SGHNT, CDR2 YENEEA. With 5 bases clipped from V and 5 bases from J, the junction kept 10 bases outside the gene matches. The CDR3 has 17 amino acids. As DNA, the CDR3 is TGTGCCAGCAGCCCAGGGACTAGCGGGTCCGGCAACAATGAGCAGTTCTTC. Translated: CASSPGTSGSGNNEQFF.

In this sample, this clonotype turned up a few times. This sequence joins TRBV6-2 or TRBV6-3 and TRBJ2-5; D remains ambiguous. This CDR3 spans 11 amino acids. V lost 5 bases to trimming and J lost 4 bases, with 5 bases between them. Looked up from germline, CDR1 is MNHEY and CDR2 is SVGEGT. This chain's CDR3 is CASSRLETQYF. The CDR3 nucleotides are TGTGCCAGCAGTCGTTTAGAGACCCAGTACTTC.

V gene TRBV27 combines with J gene TRBJ2-4; D not resolved. The CDR3 is made up of 16 amino acids. Germline-derived CDR1 and CDR2 are MNHEY and SMNVEV (reference sequence). V lost 3 bases and J lost 5, with 17 bases in between. The CDR3 region is CASSLGGIRMQNIQYF. The CDR3 DNA reads as TGTGCCAGCAGTTTGGGCGGCATCCGGATGCAAAACATTCAGTACTTC.

This clonotype is medium-sized (0.01 to 0.1%) by share. The chain links TRBV18 to TRBJ1-1, with a weak D call TRBD1 (6 bases). Trimming took off 5 bases at V and 0 bases at J, with 10 bases between the two ends. The CDR3 totals 14 residues. The germline V gene encodes CDR1 KGHSH and CDR2 LQKENI. The CDR3 DNA follows: TGTGCCAGCTCAGCGACAGGAATGAACACTGAAGCTTTCTTT. Protein: CASSATGMNTEAFF.